Listed here are 32 T cell receptor beta chains from one sample, sequenced in a study of shared clonotypes between healthy human individuals. Data came from immunoSEQ multiplex PCR; TCRdb stores just in-frame clones and leaves some out. The sample includes approximately 2.4 million clones, about 94% of them seen just once. The sequenced sample consisted of naive CD4+ T cells sorted from blood. The subset denotes: CD45RA+ positively selected. Receptors were obtained from a man aged 18 to 29 in good health.

This chain joins TRBV5-1 and TRBJ2-1, with TRBD2 as a possible D gene (5 bases). Trimming shortened V by 0 bases and J by 10 bases, and 14 bases separated the two germline ends. The CDR3 spans 14 residues. Germline CDR1 SGHRS, CDR2 YFSETQ. The CDR3 sequence: CASSLGALEREQFF. CDR3 DNA: TGCGCCAGCAGCTTGGGGGCACTAGAGCGGGAGCAGTTCTTC.

This rearrangement joins TRBV7-9 to TRBJ2-7, with D perhaps given as TRBD1 or TRBD2 (6 bases each). Looked up from germline, CDR1 is SEHNR and CDR2 is FQNEAQ (reference sequence). Between the trimmed V and J ends, which lost 8 bases and 5 bases, there was a span of 10 bases. This CDR3 comprises 11 residues. Here the CDR3 reads CASQRGDEQYF. Written as DNA, the CDR3 is TGTGCCAGCCAGAGGGGGGACGAGCAGTACTTC.

The J gene is TRBJ2-1, the V gene TRBV25-1, with D perhaps TRBD2 (6 bases). Trimming shortened V by 6 bases and J by 4 bases, and 16 bases separated the two germline ends. The CDR3 is 15 residues long. CDR1 is MGHDK and CDR2 is SYGVNS in the germline V gene. The CDR3 region has the DNA TGTGCCAGCAGGCCTGCCCGCGGGATATACAATGAGCAGTTCTTC. It specifies CASRPARGIYNEQFF.

Here the CDR3 DNA reads TGTGCCAGTAGTAGATTCAGGGACGGGGAGCTGTTTTTT. Protein product: CASSRFRDGELFF. The chain couples TRBV19 to TRBJ2-2; perhaps TRBD1 as D (5 bases). CDR3 size: 13 residues. Germline loops: CDR1 LNHDA, CDR2 SQIVND (reference sequence). V lost 4 bases to trimming and J lost 7 bases, with 10 bases between them.

The chain carries TRBV7-9 and TRBJ1-2; 9 bases align to TRBD1. The trim removed 3 bases at V and 4 bases at J, leaving 6 bases unmatched. The CDR3 has 15 amino acids. Germline assignment: CDR1 SEHNR and CDR2 FQNEAQ (reference sequence). The CDR3 loop is CASSLEQGALYGYTF. In nucleotides, the CDR3 is TGTGCCAGCAGCTTGGAACAGGGGGCCCTCTATGGCTACACCTTC. Variable domain in full (rest from reference TRBV7-9 and TRBJ1-2): DTGVSQNPRHKITKRGQNVTFRCDPISEHNRLYWYRQTLGQGPEFLTYFQNEAQLEKSRLLSDRFSAERPKGSFSTLEIQRTEQGDSAMYLCASSLEQGALYGYTFGSGTRLTVV.

Notes on this clone: Other DNA sequences in the sample encode the same CDR3. The V and J genes are TRBV18 and TRBJ2-2; D is uncertain. This CDR3 comprises 13 residues. Germline assignment: CDR1 KGHSH and CDR2 LQKENI. V lost 2 bases, J lost 5 bases, and 6 bases lay in between. The CDR3, as DNA: TGTGCCAGCTCACCAGCCTATACCGGGGAGCTGTTTTTT. This gives the protein CASSPAYTGELFF.

The table lists this clone with a count of one. The chain couples TRBV6-6 to TRBJ2-7; 7 bases are a match to TRBD1. Per germline, CDR1 MNHNY and CDR2 SVGAGI (reference sequence). J was trimmed by 7 bases and V by 4 bases; bases with no gene match: 4. This CDR3 spans 12 amino acids. The CDR3 coding sequence is TGTGCCAGCAGTTTCACAGGGGTAGAGCAGTACTTC. Encoded protein: CASSFTGVEQYF.

V is TRBV7-2 and J is TRBJ2-7, with a weak D call TRBD2 (5 bases). There are 13 residues in the CDR3. CDR1 is SGHTA and CDR2 is FQGNSA in the germline V gene. V lost 5 bases, J lost 4 bases, and 12 bases lay in between. The CDR3 region has the DNA TGTGCCAGCAGCCGGGGAACTTTATACGAGCAGTACTTC. Translation gives CASSRGTLYEQYF.

The chain recombines TRBV2 with TRBJ1-2; 11 bases line up with TRBD1. Germline assignment: CDR1 SNHLY and CDR2 FYNNEI. The CDR3 consists of 12 residues. V lost 6 bases to trimming and J lost 11 bases; unmatched junction nucleotides: 5. CDR3 sequence reads: CASSSGQGEYTF. As DNA, the CDR3 is TGTGCCAGCAGCTCGGGACAGGGGGAATACACCTTC.

Concerning this clone itself: The junction departs from the called germline gene at one end, perhaps through a read error. This chain joins TRBV9 and TRBJ2-7; D remains ambiguous. This CDR3 spans 12 amino acids. Germline V gene sequence: CDR1 SGDLS, CDR2 YYNGEE. This chain's CDR3 is CASSLKRASMHF. The CDR3 DNA reads TGTGCCAGCAGCCTCAAAAGGGCCTCGATGCACTTC.

V usage is TRBV6-6 and J usage is TRBJ2-7; D is ambiguous. Trimming removed 6 bases from V and 6 bases from J, with 9 bases in between. The CDR3 spans 11 residues. CDR1 and CDR2 from the germline V gene are MNHNY and SVGAGI (reference sequence). In DNA, the CDR3 is TGTGCCAGCAGATTGGAACCCGAGCAGTACTTC. Translation gives CASRLEPEQYF.

The chain joins TRBV18 to TRBJ1-1, with 8 bases aligning to TRBD1. V lost 4 bases to trimming and J lost 5 bases; unmatched junction nucleotides: 12. The germline V gene has CDR1 KGHSH and CDR2 LQKENI. CDR3 length equals 16 residues. The CDR3 loop reads CASSLSGGQGGTEAFF. Here the CDR3 DNA reads TGTGCCAGCTCACTTTCCGGAGGACAGGGTGGGACTGAAGCTTTCTTT.

V gene TRBV5-4 combines with J gene TRBJ1-4; D is undetermined. The length of the CDR3 is 13 residues. The V end lost 2 bases, the J end lost 8 bases, and 10 bases lay between the germline ends. The germline CDR1 and CDR2 sequences are SGHNT and YYREEE (reference sequence). The CDR3, as DNA: TGTGCCAGCAGCTTTCCGGGTGGGGAAAAACTGTTTTTT. Residues: CASSFPGGEKLFF.

The rearrangement joins TRBV27 to TRBJ2-7; 8 nucleotides align to TRBD1. Germline V CDR1 and CDR2: MNHEY, SMNVEV (reference sequence). V lost 6 bases, J lost 6 bases, and 7 bases stayed unmatched. This CDR3 has 13 residues. This chain's CDR3 is CASRRTGLSEQYF. CDR3 nucleotides: TGTGCCAGCAGGAGGACAGGGCTTAGCGAGCAGTACTTC.

V gene TRBV7-9 combines with J gene TRBJ2-5; 15 nucleotides match TRBD2. The CDR3 is 19 residues long. V lost 3 bases and J lost 1; bases outside the gene matches: 9. Germline V gene sequence: CDR1 SEHNR, CDR2 FQNEAQ (reference sequence). CDR3 bases: TGTGCCAGCAGCTTGGTCCCGGGACTAGCGGGAGGCCTCCAAGAGACCCAGTACTTC. This codes for CASSLVPGLAGGLQETQYF.

The chain is built from TRBV30 and TRBJ2-2; unclear D gene. The CDR3 contains 13 residues. Germline CDR1 and CDR2: GTSNPN and SVGIG (reference sequence). Between the trimmed V and J ends, which lost 4 bases and 5 bases, there was a span of 11 bases. CDR3 bases: TGTGCCTGGAATGACCATGGGACCGGGGAGCTGTTTTTT. Translation: CAWNDHGTGELFF.

This rearrangement joins TRBV29-1 to TRBJ1-5, with unresolved D. V lost 6 bases and J 0 bases, leaving 9 bases between the germline ends. There are 13 residues in the CDR3. The germline V gene has CDR1 SQVTM and CDR2 ANQGSEA. CDR3 protein: CSVRIDSNQPQHF. The DNA for the CDR3 is TGCAGCGTGAGGATTGATAGCAATCAGCCCCAGCATTTT.

V is TRBV27 and J is TRBJ1-6; D not certain. Trimming left V 6 bases short and J 13 bases short, with 13 bases between. The CDR3 sequence is 12 residues long. Germline V gene data show CDR1 as MNHEY and CDR2 as SMNVEV (reference sequence). CDR3 DNA sequence: TGTGCCAGCAGGTCCCCGGGGTCCCCCCTCCACTTT. Its translation: CASRSPGSPLHF.

This chain connects TRBV9 to TRBJ2-1, with 9 bases lining up with TRBD2. The germline V gene encodes CDR1 SGDLS and CDR2 YYNGEE. The CDR3 spans 15 residues. After removal of 4 bases from V and 7 bases from J, the junction contained 9 bases not matched to a gene. The CDR3 nucleotides are TGTGCCAGCAGCCCCACTAGCGGGTCATGGAATGAGCAGTTCTTC. This gives the protein CASSPTSGSWNEQFF.

A remark on this clone: Other DNA sequences within the sample encode an identical CDR3. The chain has TRBV5-1 and TRBJ1-3, with D possibly matching TRBD1 (5 bases). The CDR3 has 14 residues. Germline lookup yields CDR1 SGHRS and CDR2 YFSETQ. V was pared by 4 bases and J by 4 bases, with 12 bases between. In DNA, the CDR3 is TGCGCCAGCAGCGCCGGGGGGTCAGGAAACACCATATATTTT. This gives the protein CASSAGGSGNTIYF.

This clone was seen only once. V gene TRBV11-1 combines with J gene TRBJ2-7, with 9 bases aligning to TRBD1. The ends lost 5 bases at V and 3 bases at J; junction bases unmatched: 11. This CDR3 comprises 16 residues. Germline V gene data show CDR1 as SGHAT and CDR2 as FQDESV (reference sequence). For the CDR3, the DNA is TGTGCCAGCAGCCCCGCCAGGGGGACAGGGAACTACGAGCAGTACTTC. It codes for CASSPARGTGNYEQYF.

Turning to this clone: The same CDR3 can be traced to other DNA sequences in this sample. The chain joins TRBV19 to TRBJ2-3; 9 bases are a match to TRBD2. CDR3 length equals 13 residues. Per the germline V gene, CDR1 is LNHDA and CDR2 is SQIVND (reference sequence). V lost 7 bases, J lost 3 bases, and 2 bases stayed unmatched. In nucleotides, the CDR3 is TGTGCCAGTAAGACTAGCGGAACAGATACGCAGTATTTT. It specifies CASKTSGTDTQYF.

The chain employs TRBV5-1 and TRBJ2-5; D is undetermined. The CDR3 runs 12 residues. Germline assignment: CDR1 SGHRS and CDR2 YFSETQ. V was pared by 0 bases and J by 7 bases, with 7 bases between. CDR3 in amino acids: CASSLDVATQYF. CDR3 nucleotides: TGCGCCAGCAGCTTGGACGTCGCGACCCAGTACTTC.

The V call is TRBV30, the J call TRBJ1-2, with D hard to call. Trimming cost V 0 bases and J 9 bases, with 14 bases left between them. CDR3 length equals 13 residues. Germline V gene sequence: CDR1 GTSNPN, CDR2 SVGIG (reference sequence). The CDR3 reads CAWSVPGRPSYTF. In DNA, the CDR3 is TGTGCCTGGAGTGTACCCGGCCGACCGAGCTACACCTTC. The full variable domain, rest sourced from reference TRBV30 and TRBJ1-2, is SQTIHQWPATLVQPVGSPLSLECTVEGTSNPNLYWYRQAAGRGLQLLFYSVGIGQISSEVPQNLSASRPQDRQFILSSKKLLLSDSGFYLCAWSVPGRPSYTFGSGTRLTVV.

V gene TRBV19 combines with J gene TRBJ2-1, with 8 bases fitting TRBD2. Trimming at V came to 6 bases and at J to 2 bases, leaving 9 bases not matched to a gene. Germline values: CDR1 LNHDA, CDR2 SQIVND (reference sequence). The CDR3 consists of 16 residues. The CDR3 region has the DNA TGTGCCAGTAGCCCTAGCGGGCAGGTGACCTACAATGAGCAGTTCTTC. This sequence encodes CASSPSGQVTYNEQFF.

As to this clone: The sample carries other DNA sequences with the same CDR3. The chain carries TRBV7-9 and TRBJ2-5; 9 bases are shared with TRBD1. Germline CDR1 and CDR2: SEHNR and FQNEAQ (reference sequence). V shed 6 bases and J 2 bases; nucleotides not matched to a gene: 4. CDR3 length: 14 amino acids. The CDR3 reads CASSQTGGQETQYF. The CDR3 nucleotides read TGTGCCAGCAGTCAGACAGGGGGGCAAGAGACCCAGTACTTC.

Concerning this clone: The junction differs from germline at one of its ends, possibly a read error. The rearrangement uses TRBV11-2 and TRBJ2-3; D might be TRBD2 (6 bases). The CDR3 loop spans 17 amino acids. The germline CDR1 and CDR2 sequences are SGHAT and FQNNGV. CDR3 loop: CASTLRARRGLTDTQYF. DNA for the CDR3: TGTGCCAGCACCTTACGCGCCCGGAGGGGATTGACAGATACGCAGTATTTT.

The gene calls are TRBV6-6 and TRBJ2-7, with a weak D call TRBD2 (5 bases). Trimming took 5 bases from V and 2 from J, leaving 13 bases between them. CDR3 length: 14 residues. CDR1 is MNHNY, CDR2 SVGAGI, per germline (reference sequence). CDR3 sequence: CASSPSGHPYEQYF. The CDR3 DNA is TGTGCCAGCAGTCCCAGCGGTCACCCCTACGAGCAGTACTTC.

The chain uses TRBV18 and TRBJ2-3; weak D call: TRBD1 (5 bases). CDR1 is KGHSH, CDR2 LQKENI, per germline. The V end was cut by 0 bases, the J end by 4 bases, with 17 bases between. The CDR3 length is 17 residues. CDR3 nucleotide sequence: TGTGCCAGCTCACCACCAGGCTACGACAGCTCCGCAGATACGCAGTATTTT. Residues: CASSPPGYDSSADTQYF.

The J gene is TRBJ2-3, the V gene TRBV2; 10 positions match TRBD2. V shed 6 bases and J 4 bases; nucleotides not matched to a gene: 7. The CDR3 contains 15 residues. CDR1 and CDR2 (germline): SNHLY, FYNNEI. As DNA, the CDR3 is TGTGCCAGCAGCGCTCTAGCGGGGGTCTCAGATACGCAGTATTTT. It specifies CASSALAGVSDTQYF.

This rearrangement joins TRBV7-2 to TRBJ2-7, with 8 nucleotides matching TRBD2. Germline CDR1 SGHTA, CDR2 FQGNSA. The CDR3 length is 15 residues. J lost 2 bases, V lost 6 bases, and 9 bases had no gene match. The CDR3, as DNA: TGTGCCAGCAGTCATCGAGCGGGAGAACCCTACGAGCAGTACTTC. It encodes CASSHRAGEPYEQYF.

Concerning this clone itself: One junction end disagrees with the germline gene, perhaps due to a read error. The V gene is TRBV10-3, the J gene TRBJ1-1; D call uncertain. Germline CDR1 and CDR2: ENHRY and SYGVKD. CDR3 length: 12 residues. The CDR3 here is CAIRELNTEAFF. DNA for the CDR3: TGTGCCATCAGGGAGTTAAACACTGAAGCTTTCTTT.